This paragraph covers one T cell receptor (beta chain) sequence. Its cognate antigen is unknown. The data were produced by immunoSEQ multiplex PCR, yet TCRdb's version contains in-frame clones alone and is incomplete. The data contain tens of thousands of clones, approximately 84% of them singletons. The source of the sample is a study of T cell responses to AZD1222 COVID-19 vaccine. General observations from the study: Clonal diversity was possibly underestimated, and white British individuals and females predominated among donors. Repertoires were sampled only after the peak T cell response.

This CDR3 comprises 14 residues. The germline V gene has CDR1 GTSNPN and CDR2 SVGIG (reference sequence). Deletions cut 1 base from V and 9 bases from J, with 16 bases between. The source is an adult in good health. The sequenced sample was peripheral blood, obtained on day 0 of AZD1222 vaccination. This rearrangement joins TRBV30 to TRBJ2-1; D is tentatively TRBD1 or TRBD2 (5 bases each). The CDR3 reads CAWSGGIGLVEQFF. The DNA for the CDR3 is TGTGCCTGGAGTGGGGGGATTGGACTCGTTGAGCAGTTCTTC.